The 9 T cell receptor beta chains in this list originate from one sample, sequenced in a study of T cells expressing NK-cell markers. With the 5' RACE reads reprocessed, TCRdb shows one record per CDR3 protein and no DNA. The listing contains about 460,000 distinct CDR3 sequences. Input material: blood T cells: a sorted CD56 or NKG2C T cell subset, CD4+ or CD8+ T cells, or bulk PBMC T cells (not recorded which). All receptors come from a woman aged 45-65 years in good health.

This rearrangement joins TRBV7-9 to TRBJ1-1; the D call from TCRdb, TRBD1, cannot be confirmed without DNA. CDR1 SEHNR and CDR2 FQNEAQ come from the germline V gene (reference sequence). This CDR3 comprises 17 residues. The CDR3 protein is CASSLRRQGTRNTEAFF.

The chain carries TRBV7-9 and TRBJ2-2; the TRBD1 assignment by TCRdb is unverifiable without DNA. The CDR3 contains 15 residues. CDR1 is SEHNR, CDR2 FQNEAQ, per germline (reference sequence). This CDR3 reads CASSLGGTGTGELFF. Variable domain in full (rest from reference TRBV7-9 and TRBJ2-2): DTGVSQNPRHKITKRGQNVTFRCDPISEHNRLYWYRQTLGQGPEFLTYFQNEAQLEKSRLLSDRFSAERPKGSFSTLEIQRTEQGDSAMYLCASSLGGTGTGELFFGEGSRLTVL.

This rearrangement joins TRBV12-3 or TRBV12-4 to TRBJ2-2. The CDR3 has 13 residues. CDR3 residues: CASSFFERLELFF.

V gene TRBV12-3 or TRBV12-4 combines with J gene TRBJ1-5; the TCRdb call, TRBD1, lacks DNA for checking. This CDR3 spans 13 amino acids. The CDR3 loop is CASSFSDPRPQHF.

CDR3 amino acids: CSALDLTSYNEQFF. The chain combines TRBV20-1 with TRBJ2-1. Germline values: CDR1 DFQATT, CDR2 SNEGSKA (reference sequence). CDR3 length: 14 residues.

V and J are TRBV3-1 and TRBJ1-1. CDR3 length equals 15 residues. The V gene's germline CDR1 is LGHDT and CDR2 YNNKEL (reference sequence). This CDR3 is CASSPDLVLGTEAFF. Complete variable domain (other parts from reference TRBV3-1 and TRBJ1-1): DTAVSQTPKYLVTQMGNDKSIKCEQNLGHDTMYWYKQDSKKFLKIMFSYNNKELIINETVPNRFSPKSPDKAHLNLHINSLELGDSAVYFCASSPDLVLGTEAFFGQGTRLTVV.

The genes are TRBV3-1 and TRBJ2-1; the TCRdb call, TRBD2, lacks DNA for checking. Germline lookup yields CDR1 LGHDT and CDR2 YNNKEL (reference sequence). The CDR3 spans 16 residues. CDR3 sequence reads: CASSQVREGGPREQFF.

This chain's CDR3 is CASSRKGQGSEQFF. V and J are TRBV12-3 or TRBV12-4 and TRBJ2-1; without DNA, the TCRdb call of TRBD1 cannot be checked. The CDR3 length is 14 residues.

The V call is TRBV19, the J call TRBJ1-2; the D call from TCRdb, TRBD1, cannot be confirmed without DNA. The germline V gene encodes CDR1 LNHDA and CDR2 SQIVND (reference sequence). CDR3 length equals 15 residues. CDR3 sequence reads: CASSIAGQGNYGYTF.